A selection of T cell receptor beta chains follows, all from one sample in a study of sequential checkpoint blockade in melanoma. This table comes from immunoSEQ multiplex PCR, and its TCRdb copy is limited to in-frame clones, with some not included. In the table there are about 19,000 clones, 65% to 75% of which are singletons. The specimen was tumor tissue (inferred from file names), collected from a patient given nivolumab and ipilimumab in sequence. The origin of the receptors is a human donor with melanoma. Both conserved end residues are part of each CDR3. The D gene is left open where the match is weak. Size values are once, few and many counts, or a class for expanded clones, and some rows have none.

V	D	J	size	DNA	CDR3
TRBV30	.	TRBJ2-1	.	TGTGCCTGGAGACTATTCGCGGCCGATGAGCAGTTCTTC	CAWRLFAADEQFF
TRBV29-1	TRBD1	TRBJ1-2	.	TGCAGCGTAAAACCACAGGGGGCAGGAAGCTACACCTTC	CSVKPQGAGSYTF
TRBV6-8	TRBD2	TRBJ2-5	.	TGTGCCACGGAGCGGGACCGTCAAGAGACCCAGTACTTC	CATERDRQETQYF
TRBV7-7	.	TRBJ2-2	.	TGTGCCAGCAGCTTAGAAGACGGGACCATATTTCGCACCGGGGAGCTGTTTTTT	CASSLEDGTIFRTGELFF
TRBV19	.	TRBJ1-1	.	TGTGCCAGTAGTTTCGGGACGGCGAACACTGAAGCTTTCTTT	CASSFGTANTEAFF
TRBV11-3	TRBD1	TRBJ2-7	few	TGTGCCAGCAGCCAACAAGACGGGACAGGGAGGCTCGAGCAGTACTTC	CASSQQDGTGRLEQYF
TRBV29-1	.	TRBJ1-4	.	TGCAGCGTTGCTGGGACCGGAACTAATGAAAAACTGTTTTTT	CSVAGTGTNEKLFF
TRBV9	TRBD2	TRBJ2-1	.	TGTGCCAGCAGCGTGGGACTAGCGGATGAGCAGTTCTTC	CASSVGLADEQFF
TRBV14	TRBD2	TRBJ2-3	.	TGTGCCAGCAGCCGTCGGCTAGCGGCTAGCACAGATACGCAGTATTTT	CASSRRLAASTDTQYF
TRBV11-3	TRBD1	TRBJ1-2	medium-sized	TGTGCCAGCAGCTTAGATCGGGACAGATTTTATTATGGCTACACCTTC	CASSLDRDRFYYGYTF
TRBV28	TRBD2	TRBJ2-5	.	TGTGCCAGCAGTCTAGCGGGAGGGCCCCAAGAGACCCAGTACTTC	CASSLAGGPQETQYF
TRBV2	.	TRBJ2-3	.	TGTGCCAGCAGTGAATGGGTCAGCACAGATACGCAGTATTTT	CASSEWVSTDTQYF
TRBV6-8	.	TRBJ1-2	medium-sized	TGTGCCAGCAGTCCAGAAGACCCGATGGGCTATGGCTACACCTTC	CASSPEDPMGYGYTF
TRBV29-1	.	TRBJ1-1	.	TGCAGCGTTGAGGGGTACGGGATGAACGACGAAGCTTTCTTT	CSVEGYGMNDEAFF
TRBV7-6	.	TRBJ1-2	.	TGTGCCATCAGTGAGTCGATCGCAAACTATGGCTACACCTTC	CAISESIANYGYTF
TRBV11-3	.	TRBJ1-2	.	TGTGCCAGCAGCTTTGTCCCCAACGACAACTATGGCTACACCTTC	CASSFVPNDNYGYTF
TRBV6-8	TRBD2	TRBJ2-5	.	TGTGCCAGCAGTGAGACTAGCGGGAGCGAGACCCAGTACTTC	CASSETSGSETQYF
TRBV11-3	.	TRBJ2-5	few	TGTGCCAGCAGCTTGCGGGTGTGGGTGCAAGAGACCCAGTACTTC	CASSLRVWVQETQYF